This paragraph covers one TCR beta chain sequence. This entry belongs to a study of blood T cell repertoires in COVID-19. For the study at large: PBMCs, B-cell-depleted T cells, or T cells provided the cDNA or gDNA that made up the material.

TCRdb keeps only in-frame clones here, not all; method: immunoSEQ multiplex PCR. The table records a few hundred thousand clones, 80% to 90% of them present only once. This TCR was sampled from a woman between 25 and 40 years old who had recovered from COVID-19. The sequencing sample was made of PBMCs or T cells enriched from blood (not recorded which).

DNA for the CDR3: TGTGCCAGCAGTAGAAGCGGGAGTTCCGGGGAGCTGTTTTTT. As protein: CASSRSGSSGELFF. The chain carries TRBV27 and TRBJ2-2, with TRBD2 matching 8 bases. Germline V lookup: CDR1 MNHEY, CDR2 SMNVEV (reference sequence). V lost 5 bases and J lost 6; bases outside the gene matches: 5. This CDR3 region has 14 residues.